This TCR beta chain appears in the sequencing data of a study of cytomegalovirus exposure and HLA in healthy donors (dated by TCRdb to the late 2010s). Describing the broader study: According to an earlier analysis of a few hundred of the donors, 200 million or so T cells yielded 100 million or so unique TCR beta sequences and approximately 280 Gb of sequence data. Roughly 5 DR-DQ haplotypes were treated as single units for association and clustering because of strong linkage in the cohort. The study profiled the T cell repertoires of hundreds of subjects by immunosequencing and related them to cytomegalovirus serostatus. Donor age, sex, ethnicity and CMV serostatus were collected together with the repertoire data. The later analysis used no new phenotypic data to find candidate immune exposures, relying instead on TCR beta sequences and their occurrence across donors. High-throughput TCR immunosequencing, statistical association of individual TCRs with disease status, and machine learning were combined to predict cytomegalovirus infection status. HLA typing covered class I and class II loci at four-digit resolution. Across roughly 420 genotyped donors of the cohort, an average of approximately 220,000 unique TCR beta nucleotide sequences per donor were sequenced, and roughly a sixth of those sequences were non-productive. Among the roughly 430 genotyped donors, under 90% belonged to the genetic ancestry cluster associated with self-reported Caucasian donors. The number of donors typed differed by locus, with roughly 629-640 for A, B, C, DRB1 and DQB1, roughly 550 for DQA1, over 600 for DPA1, and some 440 for DPB1. To study patterns of TCR occurrence, a later analysis re-analyzed previously published TCR beta repertoires from 700 or so donors and added high-resolution HLA genotyping. Besides the first cohort of approximately 670 subjects, a separate validation cohort made up of 120 different subjects was used. Genome-wide SNP genotypes for about three fifths of the roughly 670 donors were used in a later genetic analysis, which treated that subset as a discovery cohort. An early release covering roughly 600 HLA-typed donors comprised 250 to 350 gigabases of sequencing data and roughly 85 million unique TCR sequences. All discovery cohort repertoires had been generated on a single sequencing platform. The study aimed to test whether signatures of past pathogen exposure could be identified by cataloging public T cell receptors. An earlier analysis of nearly 600 of the donors applied high-throughput TCR beta sequencing to assess whether each TCR beta V gene segment acted as functional or pseudogenic.

Libraries were built with the immunoSEQ multiplex PCR assay. A mixture of 60 forward primers for TCR Vbeta segments and 13 reverse primers for TCR Jbeta segments was used in the multiplex PCR. A multiplex PCR assay on genomic DNA amplified the CDR3 region of rearranged TCR beta genes. Amplified TCR beta libraries were sequenced as 87-base-pair reads on the Illumina HiSeq System. The published analysis was carried out like this. A later analysis counted about 82 million unique TCR beta chains across the 700 or so repertoires, and some 12 million of these chains were shared by at least two donors. Raw reads were error-corrected and collapsed into unique sequences with a nearest-neighbor algorithm that merged closely related sequences to remove PCR and sequencing errors. V, D and J gene segments were assigned by aligning CDR3 sequences to IMGT reference sequences. For a sequence to be retained, a match of at least six nucleotides was required to both a V gene segment and a J gene segment. Rearrangements were classified as productive when the CDR3 lacked stop codons and remained in frame with V and J, and all other rearrangements were classified as non-productive. CDR3 was defined according to IMGT convention as the region running from the second conserved V-encoded cysteine to the conserved J-encoded phenylalanine. In an earlier analysis of 500 to 650 of the donors, sequences lacking an unambiguous match to a single V gene segment were excluded. In an earlier analysis of about 590 of the donors, a V segment was called functional when productive rearrangements were above 56.7%, and segregating when the standard deviation between donors exceeded 5%. A statistical classification framework was built for diagnosing cytomegalovirus status from the catalog of TCR beta chain sequences. In a later analysis, V and J genes were assigned by comparing TCR nucleotide sequences against IMGT/GENE-DB human TR gene sequences. In a later analysis, CDR3 sequences and most-parsimonious VDJ recombination scenarios were assigned using the TCRdist pipeline. In a later analysis, every TCR beta chain was defined by the combination of its CDR3 amino acid sequence and its V-gene family, and reads without a unique V-gene family were dropped. To address suspected cross-contamination and a sequencing artifact, a later analysis removed approximately 590 highly shared, low-generation-probability nucleotide sequences. In a later analysis, a clonal expansion index was calculated for each public chain from normalized within-repertoire ranks of inferred template counts. A later analysis computed generation probabilities with a VDJ recombination model fitted to out-of-frame rearrangements, and checked the results against IGoR. In a later analysis, TCR-TCR, TCR-HLA and TCR-CMV co-occurrence was scored with hypergeometric tests, and a repertoire-size bias correction was applied to TCR pairs. To estimate false discovery rates, a later analysis permuted the HLA or CMV assignments 20 times. In a later analysis, co-occurring TCRs were grouped with DBSCAN, and TCRdist sequence similarity was added when clustering was performed within HLA-allele-positive subsets. Co-occurrence clustering excluded repertoires with fewer than 30,000 or more than 120,000 public chains, plus five with anomalous nucleotide sharing. TCRdb limited this immuneACCESS table to in-frame rearrangements with V and J called. A share of clones is missing; checked studies link under half to unresolved V genes, and the rest is unexplained. That table supplies the V and J calls and clone size; D and trimming were determined from the DNA. The sample table gives under 65,000 clones. The ten largest clones capture around 6.5% of the sample.

Broad study findings and their caveats: In vitro tests confirmed that a few of the cytomegalovirus-associated TCR beta chains recognize cytomegalovirus antigens. Only TCR beta chains were sequenced in this cohort, and the absence of alpha or paired-chain data limited detectable features. In a later genetic analysis, a missense DCLRE1C variant was associated with V-gene and J-gene trimming of TCR beta chains, and the association was replicated in an independent cohort. HLA typing was unavailable for some donors at each locus, so association tests used only the typed subset. The classifier was reported to diagnose cytomegalovirus status with high specificity and sensitivity in both the original cohort and the validation cohort. In a later analysis, HLA-associated TCR beta chains showed more clonal expansion and lower generation probabilities than non-associated chains that were equally common. Some IMGT-functional V segments, including TRBV6-2 and TRBV6-3, could not be told apart with the 87-base-pair reads, so those segments were excluded. It was suggested by the authors that the approach could potentially be generalized to other disease states and immunological phenotypes. While some public TCRs were present in many individuals, most TCR sequences turned up only very rarely across donors. The study listed approximately 150 TCR beta chains as associated with cytomegalovirus. Several of the top co-occurrence clusters appeared to be linked to parvovirus B19, influenza, CMV and Epstein-Barr virus, according to a later analysis. The presence/absence analyses assumed that sequencing depth was roughly uniform across donors, and that assumption may not be true. A group of highly shared sequence variants was considered likely to be a technical artifact of the sequencing pipeline. Correlated functional status among segregating V segments might be attributable to linkage disequilibrium, but an unknown experimental factor could not be ruled out. A later analysis found that most CMV-associated TCR beta chains appeared HLA-restricted, with HLA associations seemingly driven largely by CMV exposure. A further reported finding was that TCR beta sequences accurately predicted the HLA-A and HLA-B alleles for most subjects in the first cohort. In a later analysis, TCR association rates were found to vary across HLA loci, with the most associated TCRs seen for DRB1 alleles and the fewest for HLA-C alleles. Because counts were too low, about 17 rarely observed V segments, including chromosome 9 orphons, were excluded from the earlier analysis of 500 to 700 of the donors. When HLA alleles, especially DR and DQ, strongly co-occurred, TCR associations were difficult to assign to individual alleles. An earlier analysis of approximately 530 of the donors showed that most TCR beta V segments appeared in productive rearrangements either about 87% or about 30% of the time, which broadly matched IMGT annotations. In a later genetic analysis, fewer N-insertions in productive TCRs were reported among donors in an Asian-associated ancestry cluster than the approximately 630-donor mean. CMV serostatus was the only immune exposure information available for the cohort. At a false discovery rate of 0.05, a later analysis linked under 20,000 TCR beta sequences to specific HLA alleles.

The cohort was made up of 500 to 800 healthy bone marrow donors. At the time of sampling, all cohort members were nominally healthy, though unrecorded immune exposures were likely present. The donor tested CMV seronegative and was one of the 352 seronegative cohort members. Every donor gave a peripheral blood sample, and the peripheral blood mononuclear cells from that sample were used for TCR beta sequencing. Genomic DNA extraction from the blood cell samples was performed with the Qiagen DNeasy Blood Extraction Kit. CDR1 KGHSH and CDR2 LQKENI are derived from the germline V gene. Between the V and J ends, shortened by 1 base and 3 bases respectively, the junction contains 12 bases. The CDR3 spans 15 residues, from the cysteine through the phenylalanine. Only the CDR3 region is kept as DNA, spanning 45 bases read in frame from base 1. Remarks on this clone: This clone's antigen is unknown.

Recombination joined TRBV18 with TRBJ1-1; the D gene is perhaps TRBD1, on 6 matching bases. Sequenced input: PBMCs. The TCR comes from a woman aged 40-49 years in good health and CMV-seronegative. The DNA is TGTGCCAGCTCACCACGGACAGAGGAGGACACTGAAGCTTTCTTT. The encoded protein is CASSPRTEEDTEAFF.